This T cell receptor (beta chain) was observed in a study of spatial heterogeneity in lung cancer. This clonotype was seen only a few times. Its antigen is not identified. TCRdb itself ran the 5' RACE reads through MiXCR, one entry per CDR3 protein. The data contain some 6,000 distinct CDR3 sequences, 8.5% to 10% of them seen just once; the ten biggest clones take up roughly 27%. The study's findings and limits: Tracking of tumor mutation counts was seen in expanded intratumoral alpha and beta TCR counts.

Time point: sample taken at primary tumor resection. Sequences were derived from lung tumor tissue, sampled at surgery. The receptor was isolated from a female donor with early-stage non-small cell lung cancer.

The CDR3 is CATAKVPNTEAFF. CDR3 coding DNA: TGTGCCACCGCAAAGGTCCCGAACACTGAAGCTTTCTTT. The gene calls are TRBV6-2 or TRBV6-3 and TRBJ1-1; D is undetermined. Germline assignment: CDR1 MNHEY and CDR2 SVGEGT. The V and J ends lost 10 bases and 1 base respectively, with 13 bases between them. The CDR3 loop spans 13 amino acids.